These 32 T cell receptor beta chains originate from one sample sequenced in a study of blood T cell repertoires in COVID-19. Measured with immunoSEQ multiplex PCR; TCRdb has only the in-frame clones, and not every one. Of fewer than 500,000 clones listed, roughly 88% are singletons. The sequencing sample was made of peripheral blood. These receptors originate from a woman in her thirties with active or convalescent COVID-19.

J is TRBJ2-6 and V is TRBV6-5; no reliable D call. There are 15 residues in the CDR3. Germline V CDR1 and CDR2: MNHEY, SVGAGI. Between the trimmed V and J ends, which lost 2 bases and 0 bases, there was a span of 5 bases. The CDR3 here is CASSYGSSGANVLTF. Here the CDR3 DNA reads TGTGCCAGCAGTTACGGTAGCTCTGGGGCCAACGTCCTGACTTTC.

The CDR3 protein is CASSYRDSFYEQYF. CDR3 DNA: TGTGCCAGCAGCTACCGGGATTCCTTCTACGAGCAGTACTTC. V usage is TRBV5-6 and J usage is TRBJ2-7; D may be TRBD2 (5 bases). CDR1 and CDR2 (germline): SGHDT, YYEEEE. The V end lost 3 bases, the J end lost 3 bases, and 13 bases lay between the germline ends. The CDR3 runs 14 residues.

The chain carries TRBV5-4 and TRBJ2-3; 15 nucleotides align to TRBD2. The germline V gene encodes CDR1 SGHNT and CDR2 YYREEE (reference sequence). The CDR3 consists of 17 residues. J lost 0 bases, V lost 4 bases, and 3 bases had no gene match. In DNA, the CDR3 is TGTGCCAGCAGCAAAGGGACTAGCGGGAGGAGCACAGATACGCAGTATTTT. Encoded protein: CASSKGTSGRSTDTQYF.

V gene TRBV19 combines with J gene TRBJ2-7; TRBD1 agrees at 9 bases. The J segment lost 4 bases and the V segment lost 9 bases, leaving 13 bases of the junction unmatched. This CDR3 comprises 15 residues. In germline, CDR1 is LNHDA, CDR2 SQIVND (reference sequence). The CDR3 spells CASTTTGGAVYEQYF. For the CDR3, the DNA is TGTGCCAGCACAACTACAGGGGGCGCGGTATACGAGCAGTACTTC.

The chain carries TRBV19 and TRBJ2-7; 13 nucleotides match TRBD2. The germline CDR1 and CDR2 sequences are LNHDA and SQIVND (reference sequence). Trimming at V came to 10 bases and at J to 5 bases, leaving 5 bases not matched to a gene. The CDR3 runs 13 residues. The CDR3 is CATGLAGVNEQYF. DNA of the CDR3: TGTGCCACTGGACTAGCGGGAGTCAACGAGCAGTACTTC.

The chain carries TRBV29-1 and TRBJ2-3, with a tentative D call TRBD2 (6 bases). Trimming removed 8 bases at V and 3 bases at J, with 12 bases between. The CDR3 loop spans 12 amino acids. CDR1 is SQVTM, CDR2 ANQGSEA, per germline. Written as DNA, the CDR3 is TGCAGCACCACGGAGGGGACAGATACGCAGTATTTT. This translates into CSTTEGTDTQYF.

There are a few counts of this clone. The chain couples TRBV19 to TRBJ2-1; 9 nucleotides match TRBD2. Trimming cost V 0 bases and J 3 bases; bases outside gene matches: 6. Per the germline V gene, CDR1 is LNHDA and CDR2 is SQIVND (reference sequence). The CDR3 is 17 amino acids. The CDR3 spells CASSIETGLAHYNEQFF. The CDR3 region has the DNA TGTGCCAGTAGTATAGAAACGGGACTAGCCCACTACAATGAGCAGTTCTTC.

The CDR3 bases are TGTGCCAGCAGACCCACAGGGGTGGGTTACGAGCAGTACTTC. Its translation is CASRPTGVGYEQYF. The J gene is TRBJ2-7, the V gene TRBV25-1, with TRBD1 matching over 7 bases. V shed 6 bases and J 4 bases; nucleotides not matched to a gene: 9. The CDR3 totals 14 residues. CDR1 MGHDK and CDR2 SYGVNS come from the germline V gene.

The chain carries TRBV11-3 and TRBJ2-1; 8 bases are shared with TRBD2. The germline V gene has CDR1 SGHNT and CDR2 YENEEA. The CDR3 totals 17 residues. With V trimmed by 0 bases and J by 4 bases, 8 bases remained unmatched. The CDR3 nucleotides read TGTGCCAGCAGCTTAGACCATGGCGGGGGGCCGTACAATGAGCAGTTCTTC. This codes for CASSLDHGGGPYNEQFF.

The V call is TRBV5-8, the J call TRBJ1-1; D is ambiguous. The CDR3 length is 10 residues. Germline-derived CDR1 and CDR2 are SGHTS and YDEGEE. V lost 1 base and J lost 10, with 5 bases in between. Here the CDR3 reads CASSLIGAFF. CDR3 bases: TGTGCCAGCAGCTTGATCGGAGCTTTCTTT.

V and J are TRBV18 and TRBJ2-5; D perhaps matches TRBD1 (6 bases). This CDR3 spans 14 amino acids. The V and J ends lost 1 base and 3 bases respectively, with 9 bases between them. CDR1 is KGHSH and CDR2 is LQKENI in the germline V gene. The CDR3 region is CASSPRRTEETQYF. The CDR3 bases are TGTGCCAGCTCACCACGGCGGACAGAAGAGACCCAGTACTTC.

CDR3 bases: TGTGCCAGCAGCAGCCGTGGACAGCCCAACTATGGCTACACCTTC. Protein product: CASSSRGQPNYGYTF. This chain joins TRBV21-1 and TRBJ1-2; the D segment call TRBD1 is taken from the table without a DNA check. TRBV21-1 is a pseudogene. The CDR3 is 15 amino acids.

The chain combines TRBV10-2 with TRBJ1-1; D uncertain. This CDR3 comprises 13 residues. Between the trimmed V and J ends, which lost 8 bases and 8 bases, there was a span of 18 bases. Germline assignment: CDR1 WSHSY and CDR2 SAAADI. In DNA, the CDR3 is TGCGCCAGCCAGCTCGACGGGGTTTTAGAAGCTTTCTTT. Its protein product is CASQLDGVLEAFF.

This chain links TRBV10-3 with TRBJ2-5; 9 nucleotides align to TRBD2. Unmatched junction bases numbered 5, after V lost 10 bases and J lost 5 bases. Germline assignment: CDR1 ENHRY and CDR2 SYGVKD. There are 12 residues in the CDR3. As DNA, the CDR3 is TGTGCCACGGGACTAGCCAGCGAGACCCAGTACTTC. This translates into CATGLASETQYF.

The CDR3 DNA follows: TGCACCAGCAGCCCGACAGGGAATGGCTACACCTTC. Its protein is CTSSPTGNGYTF. This rearrangement joins TRBV1 to TRBJ1-2; the D call TRBD1 from the table was never checked on the DNA. TRBV1 is flagged as a pseudogene. This CDR3 is 12 amino acids long.

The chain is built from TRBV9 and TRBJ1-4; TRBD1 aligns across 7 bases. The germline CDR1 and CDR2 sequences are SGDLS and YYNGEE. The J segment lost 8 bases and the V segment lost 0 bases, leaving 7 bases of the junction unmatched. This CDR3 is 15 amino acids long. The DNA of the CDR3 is TGTGCCAGCAGCGTAGCCCCGGGGGACAGCGAAAAACTGTTTTTT. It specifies CASSVAPGDSEKLFF.

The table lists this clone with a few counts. CDR3 in amino acids: CASTEVVRNTGELFF. The DNA of the CDR3 is TGCGCCAGCACCGAGGTTGTCCGGAACACCGGGGAGCTGTTTTTT. The chain combines TRBV10-2 with TRBJ2-2; the D is unclear. Deletions cut 7 bases from V and 1 base from J, with 13 bases between. CDR1 is WSHSY, CDR2 SAAADI, per germline. The CDR3 sequence is 15 residues long.

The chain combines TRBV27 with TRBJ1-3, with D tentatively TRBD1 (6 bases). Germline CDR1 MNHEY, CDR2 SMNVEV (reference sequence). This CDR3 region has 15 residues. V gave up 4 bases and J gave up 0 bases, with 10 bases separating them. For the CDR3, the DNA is TGTGCCAGCAGTTCGGGACAATACTCTGGAAACACCATATATTTT. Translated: CASSSGQYSGNTIYF.

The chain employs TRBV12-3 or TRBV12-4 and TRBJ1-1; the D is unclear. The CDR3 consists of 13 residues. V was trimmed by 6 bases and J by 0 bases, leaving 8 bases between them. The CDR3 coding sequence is TGTGCCAGCAGGACTAGCATGAACACTGAAGCTTTCTTT. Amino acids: CASRTSMNTEAFF.

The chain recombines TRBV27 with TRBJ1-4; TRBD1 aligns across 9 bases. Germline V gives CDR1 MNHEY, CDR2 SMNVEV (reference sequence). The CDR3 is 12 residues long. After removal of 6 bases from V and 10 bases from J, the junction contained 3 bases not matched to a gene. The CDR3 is CASRRQGGKLFF. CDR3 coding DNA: TGTGCCAGCAGAAGACAGGGGGGAAAACTGTTTTTT.

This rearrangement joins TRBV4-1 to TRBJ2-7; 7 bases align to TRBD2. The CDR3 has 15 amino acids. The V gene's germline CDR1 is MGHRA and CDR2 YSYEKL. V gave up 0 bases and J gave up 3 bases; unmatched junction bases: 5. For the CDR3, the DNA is TGCGCCAGCAGCCAAGAGGGGGGGATAGGCTACGAGCAGTACTTC. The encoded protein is CASSQEGGIGYEQYF.

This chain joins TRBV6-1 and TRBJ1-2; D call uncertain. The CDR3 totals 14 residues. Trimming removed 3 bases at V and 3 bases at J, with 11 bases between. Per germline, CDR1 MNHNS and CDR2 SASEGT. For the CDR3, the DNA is TGTGCCAGCAGTGAGGCTTTGGCAGACTATGGCTACACCTTC. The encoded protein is CASSEALADYGYTF.

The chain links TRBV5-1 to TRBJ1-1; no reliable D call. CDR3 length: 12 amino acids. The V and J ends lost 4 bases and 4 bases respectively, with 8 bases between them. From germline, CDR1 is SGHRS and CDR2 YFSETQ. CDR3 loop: CASSPGSTEAFF. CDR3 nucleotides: TGCGCCAGCAGCCCCGGGAGCACTGAAGCTTTCTTT. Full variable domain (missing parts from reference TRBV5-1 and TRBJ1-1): KAGVTQTPRYLIKTRGQQVTLSCSPISGHRSVSWYQQTPGQGLQFLFEYFSETQRNKGNFPGRFSGRQFSNSRSEMNVSTLELGDSALYLCASSPGSTEAFFGQGTRLTVV.

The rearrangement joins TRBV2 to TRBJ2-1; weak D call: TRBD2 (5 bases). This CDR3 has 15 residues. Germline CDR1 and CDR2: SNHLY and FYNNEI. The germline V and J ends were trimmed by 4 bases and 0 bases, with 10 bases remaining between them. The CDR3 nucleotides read TGTGCCAGCAGTGCTAGCCGGAGCTCCTACAATGAGCAGTTCTTC. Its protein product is CASSASRSSYNEQFF.

In DNA, the CDR3 is TGTGCCAGTAGTTCGCAAAATCAGCCCCAGCATTTT. This sequence encodes CASSSQNQPQHF. The genes are TRBV11-3 and TRBJ1-5; D is unresolved. CDR1 is SGHNT, CDR2 YENEEA, per germline. The CDR3 is made up of 12 amino acids. V was shortened by 9 bases and J by 4 bases, with 10 bases between the two germline ends.

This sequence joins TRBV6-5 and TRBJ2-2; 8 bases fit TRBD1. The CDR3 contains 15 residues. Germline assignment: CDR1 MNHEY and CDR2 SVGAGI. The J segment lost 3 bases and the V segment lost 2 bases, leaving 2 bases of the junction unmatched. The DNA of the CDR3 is TGTGCCAGCAGTTACCGGGGACAGGACACCGGGGAGCTGTTTTTT. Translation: CASSYRGQDTGELFF.

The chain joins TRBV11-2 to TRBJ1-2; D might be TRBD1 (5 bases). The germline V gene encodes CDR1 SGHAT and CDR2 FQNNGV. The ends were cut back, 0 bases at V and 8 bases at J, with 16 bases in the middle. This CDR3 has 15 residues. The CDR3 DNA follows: TGTGCCAGCAGCTTAGAAGGGGCCGTTGGTGGAGGCTACACCTTC. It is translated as CASSLEGAVGGGYTF.

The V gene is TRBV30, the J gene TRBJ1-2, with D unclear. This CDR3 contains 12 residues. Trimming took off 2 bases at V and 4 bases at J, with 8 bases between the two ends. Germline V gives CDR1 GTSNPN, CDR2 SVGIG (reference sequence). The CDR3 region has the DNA TGTGCCTGGAGTTCAGAGGGCTATGGCTACACCTTC. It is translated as CAWSSEGYGYTF.

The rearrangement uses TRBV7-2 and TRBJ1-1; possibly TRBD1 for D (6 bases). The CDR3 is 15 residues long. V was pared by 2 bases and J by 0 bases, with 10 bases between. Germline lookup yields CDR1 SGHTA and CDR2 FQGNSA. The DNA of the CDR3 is TGTGCCAGCAGCTTACAGGGGAGATTGAACACTGAAGCTTTCTTT. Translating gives CASSLQGRLNTEAFF.

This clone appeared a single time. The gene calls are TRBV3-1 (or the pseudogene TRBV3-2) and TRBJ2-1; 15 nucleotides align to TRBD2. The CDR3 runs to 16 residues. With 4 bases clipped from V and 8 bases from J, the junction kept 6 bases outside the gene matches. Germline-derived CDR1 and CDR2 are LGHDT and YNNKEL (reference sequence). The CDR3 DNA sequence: TGTGCCAGCAGCCCCTTAGGACTAGCGGGAGGGTATGAGCAGTTCTTC. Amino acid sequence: CASSPLGLAGGYEQFF.

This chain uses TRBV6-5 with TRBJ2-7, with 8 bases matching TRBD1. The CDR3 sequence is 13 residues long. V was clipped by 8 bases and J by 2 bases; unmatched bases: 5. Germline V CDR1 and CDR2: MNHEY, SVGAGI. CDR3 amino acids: CASGGQGTYEQYF. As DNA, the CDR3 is TGTGCCAGCGGAGGACAGGGAACCTACGAGCAGTACTTC.

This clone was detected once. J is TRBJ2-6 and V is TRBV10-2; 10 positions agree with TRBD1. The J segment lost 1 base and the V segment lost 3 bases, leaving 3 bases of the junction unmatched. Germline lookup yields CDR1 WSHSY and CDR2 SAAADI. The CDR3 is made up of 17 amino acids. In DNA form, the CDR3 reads TGCGCCAGCAGTGACCCGGGACAGGGGTCTGGGGCCAACGTCCTGACTTTC. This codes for CASSDPGQGSGANVLTF.